A single sample is the source of the 24 T cell receptor beta chains below, sequenced in a study of Graves' ophthalmopathy and Graves' hyperthyroidism. The authors amplified TCR beta CDR3 regions from RNA transcripts. Following a first-round RT-PCR that used HTBI primers, a second-round multiplex PCR was carried out. TCRdb used MiXCR to reprocess the multiplex PCR reads, holding one entry per CDR3 protein. Seen here are approximately 700,000 distinct CDR3 sequences, roughly two fifths observed once, and the top ten hold approximately 46%. The specimen sequenced was peripheral blood. All receptors derive from an adult man with Graves' ophthalmopathy.

V and J are TRBV7-9 and TRBJ1-1; a weak D match, TRBD1 (5 bases). This CDR3 comprises 13 residues. Trimming shortened V by 4 bases and J by 9 bases, and 15 bases separated the two germline ends. Germline V gene sequence: CDR1 SEHNR, CDR2 FQNEAQ (reference sequence). CDR3 in DNA: TGTGCCAGCAGCTCAACCCCAGTGGGACAAGCTTTCTTT. Amino acids: CASSSTPVGQAFF. The full variable domain, its missing parts supplied by reference TRBV7-9 and TRBJ1-1, is DTGVSQNPRHKITKRGQNVTFRCDPISEHNRLYWYRQTLGQGPEFLTYFQNEAQLEKSRLLSDRFSAERPKGSFSTLEIQRTEQGDSAMYLCASSSTPVGQAFFGQGTRLTVV.

V and J are TRBV10-3 and TRBJ1-6; 7 bases agree with TRBD1. The CDR3 has 14 amino acids. The junction had 6 bases not matched to a gene; V was cut back by 6 bases and J by 7 bases. Germline V gene data show CDR1 as ENHRY and CDR2 as SYGVKD. CDR3 in DNA: TGTGCCATCAGACAGGGACAGCCCAATTCACCCCTCCACTTT. Translation gives CAIRQGQPNSPLHF.

The chain couples TRBV12-5 to TRBJ1-1; 10 bases are a match to TRBD1. Germline V gene sequence: CDR1 LGHNT, CDR2 FRNRAP. With 2 bases clipped from V and 3 bases from J, the junction kept 9 bases outside the gene matches. This CDR3 has 17 residues. CDR3: CASGLKLDRGAHTEAFF. The CDR3 DNA is TGTGCTAGTGGTTTGAAGCTGGACAGGGGGGCTCACACTGAAGCTTTCTTT.

This clonotype showed up just a few times. The V and J genes are TRBV5-6 and TRBJ1-5, with D maybe TRBD1 (5 bases). The CDR3 sequence is 16 residues long. V shed 1 base and J shed 2 bases, with 13 bases lying between them. Germline V gene data show CDR1 as SGHDT and CDR2 as YYEEEE. For the CDR3, the DNA is TGTGCCAGCAGCTTGAAGGGGACGGGAGGCAATCAGCCCCAGCATTTT. Protein product: CASSLKGTGGNQPQHF. Variable domain in full (rest from reference TRBV5-6 and TRBJ1-5): DAGVTQSPTHLIKTRGQQVTLRCSPKSGHDTVSWYQQALGQGPQFIFQYYEEEERQRGNFPDRFSGHQFPNYSSELNVNALLLGDSALYLCASSLKGTGGNQPQHFGDGTRLSIL.

This clonotype has at least ten counts. This chain connects TRBV7-2 to TRBJ2-7; TRBD2 might be the D (5 bases). CDR3 length: 13 amino acids. Trimming removed 1 base at V and 7 bases at J, with 11 bases between. Germline-derived CDR1 and CDR2 are SGHTA and FQGNSA. The CDR3 DNA reads as TGTGCCAGCAGCTTAGGGAGGTTTGGTGAGCAGTACTTC. It yields the protein CASSLGRFGEQYF.

Regarding this clonotype: One end of the junction does not line up with germline, which may come from a read error. The V gene is TRBV7-9, the J gene TRBJ2-5; 7 bases agree with TRBD1. The CDR3 extends over 13 amino acids. CDR1 SEHNR and CDR2 FQNEAQ come from the germline V gene (reference sequence). The CDR3 bases are TGTGCCAGCAGCACGACCTCCGGGACAGTGACAAACTTC. Translating gives CASSTTSGTVTNF.

This clonotype was found a few times. The rearrangement joins TRBV19 to TRBJ2-7, with TRBD1 identical over 7 bases. The CDR3 has 15 amino acids. J was trimmed by 5 bases and V by 10 bases; bases with no gene match: 17. Germline V gives CDR1 LNHDA, CDR2 SQIVND (reference sequence). The CDR3 DNA follows: TGTGCCACAAGATCAGATTCGACAGGGCAAAACGAGCAGTACTTC. Translation: CATRSDSTGQNEQYF.

In its sample, this clonotype was seen a few times. CDR3 nucleotide sequence: TGTGCCAGCAGCCCGGGGACAGGGGGCGAATCACCCCTCCACTTT. This translates into CASSPGTGGESPLHF. The V and J genes are TRBV5-8 and TRBJ1-6, with TRBD1 matching over 12 bases. The CDR3 consists of 15 residues. Germline values: CDR1 SGHTS, CDR2 YDEGEE. V gave up 4 bases and J gave up 10 bases; unmatched junction bases: 6.

This clonotype occurred a few times. The J gene is TRBJ2-5, the V gene TRBV2; 10 bases map to TRBD2. Germline V gene sequence: CDR1 SNHLY, CDR2 FYNNEI. This CDR3 region has 16 residues. Germline trimming cut 5 bases from V and 4 bases from J; bases unmatched to any gene: 10. This CDR3 is CASSSRAGGFIETQYF. CDR3 in DNA: TGTGCCAGCAGTAGTCGAGCGGGAGGGTTCATAGAGACCCAGTACTTC.

V is TRBV6-6 and J is TRBJ2-5; D may be TRBD2 (6 bases). This CDR3 is 14 amino acids long. Trimming took off 6 bases at V and 5 bases at J, with 16 bases between the two ends. Germline loops: CDR1 MNHNY, CDR2 SVGAGI (reference sequence). The chain's CDR3 is CASSQGLNGETQYF. CDR3 coding DNA: TGTGCCAGCAGCCAAGGACTAAACGGGGAGACCCAGTACTTC.

A few counts support this clonotype. The CDR3, as DNA: TGTGCCAGCAGTTTACTCCTACAGGGGGCGAACACTGAAGCTTTCTTT. Protein sequence: CASSLLLQGANTEAFF. The chain carries TRBV25-1 and TRBJ1-1; 9 bases line up with TRBD1. CDR3 length: 16 residues. Germline V gene lookup returns CDR1 MGHDK and CDR2 SYGVNS. J gave up 1 base and V 5 bases, and 8 bases lay outside the gene matches.

The chain joins TRBV10-3 to TRBJ2-7; possible D gene TRBD1, 5 bases. Germline CDR1 is ENHRY and CDR2 is SYGVKD. CDR3 length equals 11 residues. V shed 10 bases and J shed 6 bases, with 13 bases lying between them. The CDR3 is CASTNRIEQYF. The CDR3 bases are TGTGCCAGCACCAACAGGATCGAGCAGTACTTC.

This clonotype was picked up many times. The gene calls are TRBV5-6 and TRBJ2-7, with 9 bases lining up with TRBD1. Germline V gene data show CDR1 as SGHDT and CDR2 as YYEEEE. The CDR3 loop spans 13 amino acids. V shed 4 bases, J shed 6 bases, and the junction held 5 bases outside the gene matches. The CDR3 bases are TGTGCCAGCAGCATCGGACAGGGGCTCGAGCAGTACTTC. It yields the protein CASSIGQGLEQYF.

This clonotype has a handful of counts. This chain connects TRBV5-4 to TRBJ1-2; no reliable D call. CDR3 length equals 15 residues. Germline V gene sequence: CDR1 SGHNT, CDR2 YYREEE (reference sequence). V dropped 4 bases and J dropped 2 bases, with 15 bases sitting between them. The CDR3 here is CASSRLQSANYGYTF. Written as DNA, the CDR3 is TGTGCCAGCAGCCGGCTACAGTCAGCCAACTATGGCTACACCTTC.

This clonotype was counted a few times. In nucleotides, the CDR3 is TGTGCCAGCGCCCTGACGCGGGAGGACTGGCGAGAGACCCAGTACTTC. Translation gives CASALTREDWRETQYF. This chain joins TRBV10-3 and TRBJ2-5; 8 positions agree with TRBD2. The CDR3 is 16 amino acids. CDR1 ENHRY and CDR2 SYGVKD come from the germline V gene. The J segment lost 4 bases and the V segment lost 10 bases, leaving 17 bases of the junction unmatched.

V usage is TRBV19 and J usage is TRBJ1-1; D not resolved. V dropped 2 bases and J dropped 1 base, with 5 bases sitting between them. The germline gives CDR1 LNHDA, CDR2 SQIVND (reference sequence). This CDR3 contains 13 residues. CDR3 bases: TGTGCCAGTAGTATATGGGCGAACACTGAAGCTTTCTTT. Protein product: CASSIWANTEAFF.

This clonotype was seen a few times. The V gene is TRBV10-3, the J gene TRBJ2-3, with 8 bases aligning to TRBD1. CDR3 length: 15 amino acids. Trimming removed 6 bases from V and 1 base from J; junction bases left unmatched: 6. CDR1 and CDR2 (germline): ENHRY, SYGVKD. The CDR3: CAIRTTGVGTDTQYF. CDR3 nucleotides: TGTGCCATCAGGACGACAGGGGTCGGCACAGATACGCAGTATTTT.

The gene calls are TRBV29-1 and TRBJ2-7, with D unclear. Trimming cost V 8 bases and J 0 bases, with 5 bases left between them. Germline V gene data show CDR1 as SQVTM and CDR2 as ANQGSEA. The CDR3 length is 10 residues. The CDR3 loop reads CSTSSYEQYF. The DNA for the CDR3 is TGCAGCACAAGCTCCTACGAGCAGTACTTC.

The chain couples TRBV10-3 to TRBJ1-1; no clear D. V lost 10 bases, J lost 3 bases, and 9 bases lay in between. This CDR3 comprises 11 residues. Per the germline V gene, CDR1 is ENHRY and CDR2 is SYGVKD. The CDR3 DNA reads as TGTGCCACCGGATGGGACACTGAAGCTTTCTTT. This codes for CATGWDTEAFF.

The V and J genes are TRBV29-1 and TRBJ2-7; D possibly matches TRBD1 or TRBD2 (6 bases each). Germline CDR1 is SQVTM and CDR2 is ANQGSEA. Trimming removed 6 bases at V and 2 bases at J, with 14 bases between. CDR3 length: 13 amino acids. CDR3 region: CSVGARGAYEQYF. The CDR3 region has the DNA TGCAGCGTGGGGGCAAGGGGGGCCTACGAGCAGTACTTC.

The chain has TRBV15 and TRBJ2-1; no clear D gene. V was cut by 8 bases and J by 2 bases, with 10 bases left in between. CDR1 LNHNV and CDR2 YYDKDF come from the germline V gene (reference sequence). CDR3 size: 13 residues. The CDR3 here is CATGELTYNEQFF. CDR3 nucleotides: TGTGCCACCGGCGAGTTGACCTACAATGAGCAGTTCTTC.

In this sample, this clonotype turned up a few times. J is TRBJ1-1 and V is TRBV5-1; a possible D gene is TRBD1 (6 bases). Germline V lookup: CDR1 SGHRS, CDR2 YFSETQ. Trimming took 1 base from V and 3 from J, leaving 10 bases between them. The CDR3 runs 14 residues. The CDR3 region is CASSLYREDTEAFF. In nucleotides, the CDR3 is TGCGCCAGCAGCTTGTACAGGGAGGACACTGAAGCTTTCTTT.

This clonotype came up a few times. V and J are TRBV2 and TRBJ2-7; D perhaps matches TRBD2 (5 bases). Germline lookup yields CDR1 SNHLY and CDR2 FYNNEI. This CDR3 contains 17 residues. V shed 5 bases and J shed 3 bases, with 23 bases lying between them. CDR3 nucleotides: TGTGCCAGCAGTCGGTCGCCCACCGCCGGGAAATACTACGAGCAGTACTTC. Encoded protein: CASSRSPTAGKYYEQYF. The full variable domain, in which reference TRBV2 and TRBJ2-7 provide the parts outside the CDR3, is EPEVTQTPSHQVTQMGQEVILRCVPISNHLYFYWYRQILGQKVEFLVSFYNNEISEKSEIFDDQFSVERPDGSNFTLKIRSTKLEDSAMYFCASSRSPTAGKYYEQYFGPGTRLTVT.

In this sample, this clonotype turned up a few times. The rearrangement joins TRBV7-9 to TRBJ2-2, with D tentatively TRBD2 (7 bases). This CDR3 is 13 amino acids long. In germline, CDR1 is SEHNR, CDR2 FQNEAQ (reference sequence). V lost 11 bases and J lost 1, with 11 bases in between. CDR3 bases: TGTGCCGGGGGGGGACAGAACACCGGGGAGCTGTTTTTT. Protein: CAGGGQNTGELFF.